This TCR beta chain originates from a study of blood T cell repertoires in COVID-19. As for the study in general: Collection of acute and convalescent COVID-19 samples took place in the United States, Italy and Spain. PBMCs, B-cell-depleted T cells, or T cells provided the cDNA or gDNA that made up the material.

Assay: immunoSEQ multiplex PCR; the TCRdb copy retains only in-frame clones and omits some. The data show about 120,000 clones, 80% to 90% seen once. This CDR3 spans 17 amino acids. Per the germline V gene, CDR1 is SGHVS and CDR2 is FQNEAQ. The V gene lost 8 bases and the J gene lost 0 bases, with 20 bases spanning the gap. The sample taken for sequencing was peripheral blood. This chain connects TRBV7-8 to TRBJ2-1; weak D call: TRBD2 (5 bases). This receptor was obtained from a woman aged 45-60 years with acute or convalescent COVID-19. CDR3 DNA sequence: TGTGCCAGCGCCCCTGAGACTATCTCGAGCTCCTACAATGAGCAGTTCTTC. Its protein product is CASAPETISSSYNEQFF. Full variable domain (missing parts from reference TRBV7-8 and TRBJ2-1): GAGVSQSPRYKVAKRGQDVALRCDPISGHVSLFWYQQALGQGPEFLTYFQNEAQLDKSGLPSDRFFAERPEGSVSTLKIQRTQQEDSAVYLCASAPETISSSYNEQFFGPGTRLTVL.